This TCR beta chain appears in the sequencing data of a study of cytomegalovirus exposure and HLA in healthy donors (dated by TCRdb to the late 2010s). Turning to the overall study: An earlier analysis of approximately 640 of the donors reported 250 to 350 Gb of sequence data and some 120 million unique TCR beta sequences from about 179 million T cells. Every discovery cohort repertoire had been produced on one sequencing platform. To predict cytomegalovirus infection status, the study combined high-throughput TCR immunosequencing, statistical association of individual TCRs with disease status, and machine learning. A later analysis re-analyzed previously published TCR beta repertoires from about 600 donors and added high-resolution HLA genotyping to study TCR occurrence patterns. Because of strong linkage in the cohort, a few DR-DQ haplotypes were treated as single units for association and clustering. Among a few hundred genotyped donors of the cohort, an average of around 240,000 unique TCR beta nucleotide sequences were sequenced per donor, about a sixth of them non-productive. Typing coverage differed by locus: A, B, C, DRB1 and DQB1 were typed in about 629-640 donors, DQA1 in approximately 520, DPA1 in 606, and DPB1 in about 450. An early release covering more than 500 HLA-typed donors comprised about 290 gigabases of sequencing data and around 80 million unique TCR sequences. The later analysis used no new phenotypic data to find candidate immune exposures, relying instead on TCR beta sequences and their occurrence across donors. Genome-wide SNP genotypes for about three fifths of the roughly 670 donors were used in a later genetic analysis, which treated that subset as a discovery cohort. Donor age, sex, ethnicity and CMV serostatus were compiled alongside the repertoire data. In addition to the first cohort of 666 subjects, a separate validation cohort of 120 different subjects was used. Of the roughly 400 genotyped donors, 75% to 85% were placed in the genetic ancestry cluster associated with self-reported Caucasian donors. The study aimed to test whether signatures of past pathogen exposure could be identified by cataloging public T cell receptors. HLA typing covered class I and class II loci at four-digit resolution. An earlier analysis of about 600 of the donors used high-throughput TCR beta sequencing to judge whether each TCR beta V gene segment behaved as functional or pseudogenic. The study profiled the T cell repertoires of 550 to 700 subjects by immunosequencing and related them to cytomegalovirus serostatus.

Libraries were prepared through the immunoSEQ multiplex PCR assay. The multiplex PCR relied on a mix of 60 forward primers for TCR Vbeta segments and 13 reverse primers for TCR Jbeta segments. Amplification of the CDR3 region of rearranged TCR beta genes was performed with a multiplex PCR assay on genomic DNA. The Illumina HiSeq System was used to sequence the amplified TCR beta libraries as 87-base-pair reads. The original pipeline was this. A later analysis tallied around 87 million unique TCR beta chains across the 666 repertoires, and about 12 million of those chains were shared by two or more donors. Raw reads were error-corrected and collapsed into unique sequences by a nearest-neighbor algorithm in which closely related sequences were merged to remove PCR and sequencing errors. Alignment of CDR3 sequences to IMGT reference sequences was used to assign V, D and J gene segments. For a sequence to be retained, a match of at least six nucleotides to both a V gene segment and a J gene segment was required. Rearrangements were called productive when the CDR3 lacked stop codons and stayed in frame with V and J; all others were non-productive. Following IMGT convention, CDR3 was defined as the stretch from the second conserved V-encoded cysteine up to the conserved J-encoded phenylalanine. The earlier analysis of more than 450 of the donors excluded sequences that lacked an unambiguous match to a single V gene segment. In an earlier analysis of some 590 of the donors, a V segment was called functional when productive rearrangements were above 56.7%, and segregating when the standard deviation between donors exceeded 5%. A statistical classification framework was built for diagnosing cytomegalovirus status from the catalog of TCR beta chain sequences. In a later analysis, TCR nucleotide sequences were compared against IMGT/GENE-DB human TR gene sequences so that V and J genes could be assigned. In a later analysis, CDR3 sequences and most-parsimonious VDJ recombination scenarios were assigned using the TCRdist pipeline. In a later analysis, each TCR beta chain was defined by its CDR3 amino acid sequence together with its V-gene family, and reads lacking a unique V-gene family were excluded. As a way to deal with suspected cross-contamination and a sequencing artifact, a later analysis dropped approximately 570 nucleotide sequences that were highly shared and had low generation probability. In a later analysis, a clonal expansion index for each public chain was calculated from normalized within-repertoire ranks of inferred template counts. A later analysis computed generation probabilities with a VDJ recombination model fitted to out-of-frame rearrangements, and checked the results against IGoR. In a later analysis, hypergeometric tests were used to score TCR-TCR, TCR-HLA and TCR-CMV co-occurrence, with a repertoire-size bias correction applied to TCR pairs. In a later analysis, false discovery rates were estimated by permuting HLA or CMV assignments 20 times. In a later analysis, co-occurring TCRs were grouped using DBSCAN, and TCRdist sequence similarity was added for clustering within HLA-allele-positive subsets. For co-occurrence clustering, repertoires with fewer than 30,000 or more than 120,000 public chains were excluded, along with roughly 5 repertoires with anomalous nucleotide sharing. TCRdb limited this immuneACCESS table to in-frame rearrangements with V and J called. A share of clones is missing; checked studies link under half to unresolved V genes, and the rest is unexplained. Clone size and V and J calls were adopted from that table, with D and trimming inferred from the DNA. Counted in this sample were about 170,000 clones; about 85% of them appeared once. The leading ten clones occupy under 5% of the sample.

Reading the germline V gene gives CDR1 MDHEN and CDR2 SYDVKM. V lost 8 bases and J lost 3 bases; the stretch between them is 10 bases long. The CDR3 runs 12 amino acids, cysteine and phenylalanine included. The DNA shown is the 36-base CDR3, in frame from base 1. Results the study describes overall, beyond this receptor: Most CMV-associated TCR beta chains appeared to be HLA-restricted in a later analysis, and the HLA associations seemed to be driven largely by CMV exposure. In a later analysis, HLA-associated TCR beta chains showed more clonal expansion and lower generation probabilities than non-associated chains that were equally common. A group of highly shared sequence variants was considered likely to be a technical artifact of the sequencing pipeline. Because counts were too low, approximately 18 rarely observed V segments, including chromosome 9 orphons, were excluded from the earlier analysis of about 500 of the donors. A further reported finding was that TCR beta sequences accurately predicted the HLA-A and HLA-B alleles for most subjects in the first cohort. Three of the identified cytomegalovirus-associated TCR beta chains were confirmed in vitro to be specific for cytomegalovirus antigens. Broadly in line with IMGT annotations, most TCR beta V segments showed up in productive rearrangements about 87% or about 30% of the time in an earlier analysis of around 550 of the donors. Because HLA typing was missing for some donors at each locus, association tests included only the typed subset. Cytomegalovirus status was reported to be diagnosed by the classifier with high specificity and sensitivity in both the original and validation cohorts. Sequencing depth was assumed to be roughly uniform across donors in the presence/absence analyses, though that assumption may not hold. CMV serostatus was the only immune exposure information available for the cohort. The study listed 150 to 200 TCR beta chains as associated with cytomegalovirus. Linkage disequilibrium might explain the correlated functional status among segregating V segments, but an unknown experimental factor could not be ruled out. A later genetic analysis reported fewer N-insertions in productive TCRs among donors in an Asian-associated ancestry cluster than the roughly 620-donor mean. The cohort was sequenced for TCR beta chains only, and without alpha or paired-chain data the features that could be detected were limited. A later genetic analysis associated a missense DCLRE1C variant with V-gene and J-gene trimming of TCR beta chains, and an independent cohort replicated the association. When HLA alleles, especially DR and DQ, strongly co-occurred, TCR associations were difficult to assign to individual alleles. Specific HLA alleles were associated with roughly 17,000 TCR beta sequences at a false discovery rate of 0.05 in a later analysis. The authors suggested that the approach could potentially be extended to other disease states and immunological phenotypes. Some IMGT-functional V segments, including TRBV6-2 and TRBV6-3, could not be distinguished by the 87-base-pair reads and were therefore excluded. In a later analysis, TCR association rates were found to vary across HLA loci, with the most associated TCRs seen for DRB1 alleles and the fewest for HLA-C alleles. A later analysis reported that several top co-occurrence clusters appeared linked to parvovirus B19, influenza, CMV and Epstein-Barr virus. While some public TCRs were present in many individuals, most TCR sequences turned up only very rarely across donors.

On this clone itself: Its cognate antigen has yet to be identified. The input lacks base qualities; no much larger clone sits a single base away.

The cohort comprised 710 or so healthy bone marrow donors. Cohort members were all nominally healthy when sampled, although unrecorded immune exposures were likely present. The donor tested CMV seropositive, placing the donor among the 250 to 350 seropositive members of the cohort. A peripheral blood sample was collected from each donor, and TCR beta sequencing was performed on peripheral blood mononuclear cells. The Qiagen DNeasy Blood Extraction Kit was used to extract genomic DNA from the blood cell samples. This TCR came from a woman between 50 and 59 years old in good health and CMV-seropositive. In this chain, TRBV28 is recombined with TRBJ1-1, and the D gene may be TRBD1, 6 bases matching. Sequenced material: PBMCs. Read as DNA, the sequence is TGTGCCAGCTCTACAGGGTACACTGAAGCTTTCTTT. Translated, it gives CASSTGYTEAFF.